One and the same sample provided the 6 T cell receptor beta chains below, sequenced in a study of CD8+ T cells in alopecia areata. The treatment here: oral pan-JAK inhibitor, 5-10 mg twice daily. Following RNA extraction, reverse transcription yielded cDNA that acted as the sequencing template. Here immunoSEQ multiplex PCR was the method, and the copy in TCRdb shows in-frame clones only, minus some. The sample includes fewer than 150,000 clones, 82% of them seen just once. Sequences were derived from CD8+ T cells sorted from blood, sampled at week 4, from a patient treated with tofacitinib. The source of these receptors is a human donor with alopecia areata.

V gene TRBV10-1 combines with J gene TRBJ2-1; D unclear. Trimming pared 5 bases from V and 8 bases from J, leaving 16 bases between. Germline CDR1 reads WNHNN; CDR2 reads SYGVQD (reference sequence). The CDR3 runs to 14 residues. In nucleotides, the CDR3 is TGCGCCAGCAGTCGGACGGTCCCCCTAGATGAGCAGTTCTTC. Its translation: CASSRTVPLDEQFF.

V and J are TRBV4-1 and TRBJ2-5; 7 nucleotides match TRBD1. The V segment lost 1 base and the J segment 5 bases; nucleotides outside the gene matches: 10. Germline V CDR1 and CDR2: MGHRA, YSYEKL. The CDR3 contains 16 residues. The CDR3 region is CASSQGMTGMSETQYF. In nucleotides, the CDR3 is TGCGCCAGCAGCCAAGGAATGACAGGGATGTCTGAGACCCAGTACTTC.

The V and J genes are TRBV6-5 and TRBJ2-7; D unresolved. With 6 bases removed from V and 5 bases from J, the gap between germline ends came to 14 bases. CDR3 size: 13 residues. CDR1 and CDR2 from the germline V gene are MNHEY and SVGAGI. In DNA, the CDR3 is TGTGCCAGCAGCACGGGCGCCTGGAACGAGCAGTACTTC. Translated, it gives CASSTGAWNEQYF.

The chain links TRBV27 to TRBJ1-1; no definite D call. The CDR3 has 13 residues. Trimming stripped 0 bases from V and 0 bases from J, with 2 bases between. Germline lookup yields CDR1 MNHEY and CDR2 SMNVEV (reference sequence). As DNA, the CDR3 is TGTGCCAGCAGTTTATCGGTGAACACTGAAGCTTTCTTT. It encodes CASSLSVNTEAFF.

This chain's CDR3 is CASSGLAGSSYEQYF. CDR3 coding DNA: TGTGCCAGCAGTGGCCTAGCGGGTAGCTCCTACGAGCAGTACTTC. V is TRBV6-1 and J is TRBJ2-7, with 8 bases lining up with TRBD2. CDR3 length: 15 residues. From germline, CDR1 is MNHNS and CDR2 SASEGT. V shed 4 bases, J shed 0 bases, and the junction held 5 bases outside the gene matches.

This sequence joins TRBV29-1 and TRBJ2-5; D gene uncertain. V lost 0 bases to trimming and J lost 1 base, with 12 bases between them. The CDR3 length is 15 residues. Looked up from germline, CDR1 is SQVTM and CDR2 is ANQGSEA. This chain's CDR3 is CSVEEGRPSQETQYF. The CDR3 DNA reads TGCAGCGTTGAAGAAGGACGCCCCAGCCAAGAGACCCAGTACTTC.